This record covers a single T cell receptor (beta chain). Its antigen is not known. The data were obtained in a study of T cell responses to AZD1222 COVID-19 vaccine. The method was immunoSEQ multiplex PCR; TCRdb's version includes in-frame clones alone and lacks a portion of them. Seen here are more than 95,000 clones, 90% observed once, and the top ten hold about 5%. Trimming removed 4 bases from V and 7 bases from J, with 11 bases in between. Germline loops: CDR1 SGHTA, CDR2 FQGNSA. This CDR3 has 12 amino acids. Study-level points and caveats: Targets within unmutated variant regions were reportedly found for nearly half of spike-specific TCRs.

Sample: peripheral blood, taken on day 0 of AZD1222 vaccination. This chain links TRBV7-2 with TRBJ2-7; D possibly uses TRBD1 or TRBD2 (5 bases each). The sequence was collected from an adult in good health. The CDR3 loop reads CASSSGTREQYF. Here the CDR3 DNA reads TGTGCCAGCAGCTCCGGGACGAGGGAGCAGTACTTC.